Sequencing of this T cell receptor beta chain was carried out in a study of response to subunit inactivated influenza vaccine. This clonotype occurred a few times. Its antigen is currently unknown. TCRdb passed the RT-PCR reads through MiXCR, listing each CDR3 protein once. The sample shows 650,000 or so distinct CDR3 sequences, around 15% of them seen only once. Findings and caveats of the study: It was the authors' suggestion that each seasonal influenza vaccination recruits few new T cells.

V was clipped by 3 bases and J by 7 bases, with 14 bases between them. This CDR3 comprises 14 residues. Germline CDR1 is SEHNR and CDR2 is FQNEAQ (reference sequence). The V call is TRBV7-9, the J call TRBJ2-3; D call uncertain. The receptor's source is a man between 50 and 59 years old who received an inactivated influenza vaccine. The starting material was PBMCs from blood, obtained 14 to 15 days before vaccination. Here the CDR3 reads CASSFPTRRNTQYF. In DNA, the CDR3 is TGTGCCAGCAGCTTCCCGACCCGACGGAATACGCAGTATTTT.